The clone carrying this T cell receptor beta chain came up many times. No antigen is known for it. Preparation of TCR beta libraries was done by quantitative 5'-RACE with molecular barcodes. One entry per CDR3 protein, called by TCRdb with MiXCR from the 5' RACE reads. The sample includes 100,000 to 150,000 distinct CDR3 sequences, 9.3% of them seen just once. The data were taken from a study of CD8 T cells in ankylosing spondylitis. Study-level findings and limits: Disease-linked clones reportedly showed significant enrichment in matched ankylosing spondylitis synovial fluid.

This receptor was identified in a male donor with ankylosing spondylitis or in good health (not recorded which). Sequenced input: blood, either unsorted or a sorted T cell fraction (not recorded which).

The CDR3 sequence is CASSLLDTEAFF. CDR3 DNA: TGCGCCAGCAGCCTCTTGGACACTGAAGCTTTCTTT. The rearrangement uses TRBV5-1 and TRBJ1-1; no clear D. Germline V lookup: CDR1 SGHRS, CDR2 YFSETQ. CDR3 size: 12 residues. Between the trimmed V and J ends, which lost 4 bases and 3 bases, there was a span of 7 bases.